The 5 T cell receptor beta chains presented below share a single source sample, sequenced in a study of blood T cell repertoires in COVID-19. This table comes from immunoSEQ multiplex PCR, and its TCRdb copy is limited to in-frame clones, with some not included. The table lists roughly 210,000 clones, 88% of them singletons. The sequencing sample was made of peripheral blood. Receptor source: a man between 65 and 85 years old with acute or convalescent COVID-19.

This chain uses TRBV18 with TRBJ2-3; D not resolved. CDR3 size: 15 residues. In germline, CDR1 is KGHSH, CDR2 LQKENI. V was pared by 4 bases and J by 2 bases, with 13 bases between. As DNA, the CDR3 is TGTGCCAGCTCACGTGACACGATCCACACAGATACGCAGTATTTT. Its translation is CASSRDTIHTDTQYF.

This chain's CDR3 is CASSIGGGSGYTF. The CDR3, as DNA: TGTGCCAGCAGTATCGGGGGGGGCTCTGGCTACACCTTC. This chain uses TRBV28 with TRBJ1-2; TRBD1 is a possible D gene (6 bases). The V end lost 5 bases, the J end lost 7 bases, and 14 bases lay between the germline ends. The CDR3 has 13 residues. CDR1 and CDR2 (germline): MDHEN, SYDVKM.

CDR3: CATSSSGSTDTQYF. The CDR3 DNA is TGTGCCACCAGTTCCAGCGGGAGTACAGATACGCAGTATTTT. The rearrangement uses TRBV24-1 and TRBJ2-3, with 8 bases identical to TRBD2. The CDR3 is 14 amino acids. The V gene's germline CDR1 is KGHDR and CDR2 SFDVKD. V shed 6 bases and J 3 bases; nucleotides not matched to a gene: 4.

The V gene is TRBV11-3, the J gene TRBJ2-2; no clear D. The CDR3 contains 13 residues. Germline loops: CDR1 SGHNT, CDR2 YENEEA. The V gene lost 4 bases and the J gene lost 7 bases, with 10 bases spanning the gap. The CDR3 sequence: CASSSPSVGELFF. The CDR3 coding sequence is TGTGCCAGCAGCTCACCATCGGTCGGGGAGCTGTTTTTT. Looking up the rest from reference TRBV11-3 and TRBJ2-2 gives the full variable domain: EAGVVQSPRYKIIEKKQPVAFWCNPISGHNTLYWYLQNLGQGPELLIRYENEEAVDDSQLPKDRFSAERLKGVDSTLKIQPAELGDSAVYLCASSSPSVGELFFGEGSRLTVL.

This rearrangement joins TRBV12-3 or TRBV12-4 to TRBJ2-2; D gene unclear. The CDR3 has 12 amino acids. The V gene lost 5 bases and the J gene lost 1 base, with 2 bases spanning the gap. The CDR3 loop reads CASSQNTGELFF. The CDR3 nucleotides are TGTGCCAGCAGTCAGAACACCGGGGAGCTGTTTTTT.